This T cell receptor beta chain emerged from a study of cytomegalovirus exposure and HLA in healthy donors. Looking at the study overall: Roughly 80% of roughly 400 genotyped donors fell in the Caucasian-associated ancestry cluster. Whole-study results and caveats: CMV antigen specificity of three CMV-associated chains was confirmed in vitro.

Vbeta (60) and Jbeta (13) primers were used in the PCR. Some clones are missing from TCRdb's copy, which holds only in-frame ones; the method was immunoSEQ multiplex PCR. This sample carries about 300,000 clones, approximately 90% of them seen once, and the ten largest clones take almost 4%. This clone was observed a handful of times. What it binds is unknown. CDR1 and CDR2 from the germline V gene are SNHLY and FYNNEI. The CDR3 consists of 14 residues. V was trimmed by 4 bases and J by 1 base, leaving 10 bases between them. The V and J genes are TRBV2 and TRBJ1-1; D remains ambiguous. This TCR was sampled from a man aged 35 to 55 in good health and CMV-seropositive. The sequencing sample was made of PBMCs. As DNA, the CDR3 is TGTGCCAGCAGTGTACGGGGAGGGAACACTGAAGCTTTCTTT. Residues: CASSVRGGNTEAFF.